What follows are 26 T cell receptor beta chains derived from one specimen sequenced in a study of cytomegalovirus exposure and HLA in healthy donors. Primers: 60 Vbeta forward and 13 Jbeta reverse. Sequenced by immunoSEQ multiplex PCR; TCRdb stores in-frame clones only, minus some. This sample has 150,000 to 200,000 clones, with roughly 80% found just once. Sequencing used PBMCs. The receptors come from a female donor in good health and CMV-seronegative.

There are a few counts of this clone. CDR3: CASSLTGGGGGELFF. CDR3 DNA sequence: TGCGCCAGCAGTTTGACGGGAGGAGGAGGCGGGGAGCTGTTTTTT. V gene TRBV5-1 combines with J gene TRBJ2-2, with 7 bases fitting TRBD2. With V trimmed by 5 bases and J by 7 bases, 11 bases remained unmatched. CDR1 is SGHRS and CDR2 is YFSETQ in the germline V gene. The CDR3 runs to 15 residues.

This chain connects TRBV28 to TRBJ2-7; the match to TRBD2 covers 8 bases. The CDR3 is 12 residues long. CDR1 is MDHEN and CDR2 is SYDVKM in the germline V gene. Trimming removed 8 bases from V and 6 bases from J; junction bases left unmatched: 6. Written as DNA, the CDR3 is TGTGCCAGCTCCGGGGGGGTGATCGAGCAGTACTTC. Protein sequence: CASSGGVIEQYF.

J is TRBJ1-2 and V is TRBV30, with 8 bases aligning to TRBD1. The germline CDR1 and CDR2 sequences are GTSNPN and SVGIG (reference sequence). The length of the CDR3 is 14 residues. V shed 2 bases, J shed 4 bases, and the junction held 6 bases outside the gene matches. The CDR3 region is CAWSSGTGPYGYTF. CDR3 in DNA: TGTGCCTGGAGTAGCGGGACAGGACCCTATGGCTACACCTTC.

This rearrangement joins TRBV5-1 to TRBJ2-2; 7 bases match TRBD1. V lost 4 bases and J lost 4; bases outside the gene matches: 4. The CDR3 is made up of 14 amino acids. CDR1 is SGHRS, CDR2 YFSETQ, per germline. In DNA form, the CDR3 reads TGCGCCAGCAGCATAACAGGGGTCACCGGGGAGCTGTTTTTT. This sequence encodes CASSITGVTGELFF.

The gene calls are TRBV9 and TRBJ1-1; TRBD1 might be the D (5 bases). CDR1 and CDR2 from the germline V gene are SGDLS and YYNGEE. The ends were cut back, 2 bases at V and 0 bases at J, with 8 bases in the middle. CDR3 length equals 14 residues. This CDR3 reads CASSVRGLNTEAFF. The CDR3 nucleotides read TGTGCCAGCAGCGTTCGGGGGTTGAACACTGAAGCTTTCTTT.

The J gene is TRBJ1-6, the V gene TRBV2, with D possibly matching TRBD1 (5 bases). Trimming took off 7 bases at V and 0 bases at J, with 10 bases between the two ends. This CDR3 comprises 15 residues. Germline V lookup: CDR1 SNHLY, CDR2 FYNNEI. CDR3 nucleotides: TGTGCCAGCATCCCCGACAGCTCCTATAATTCACCCCTCCACTTT. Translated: CASIPDSSYNSPLHF. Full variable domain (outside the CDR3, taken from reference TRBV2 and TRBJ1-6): EPEVTQTPSHQVTQMGQEVILRCVPISNHLYFYWYRQILGQKVEFLVSFYNNEISEKSEIFDDQFSVERPDGSNFTLKIRSTKLEDSAMYFCASIPDSSYNSPLHFGNGTRLTVT.

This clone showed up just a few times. The CDR3 DNA sequence: TGTGCCAGCAGAAGTGACAGGGGTAACGAAAAACTGTTTTTT. This gives the protein CASRSDRGNEKLFF. The V and J genes are TRBV28 and TRBJ1-4, with 8 bases fitting TRBD1. This CDR3 has 14 amino acids. CDR1 is MDHEN and CDR2 is SYDVKM in the germline V gene. V lost 6 bases and J lost 8; bases outside the gene matches: 8.

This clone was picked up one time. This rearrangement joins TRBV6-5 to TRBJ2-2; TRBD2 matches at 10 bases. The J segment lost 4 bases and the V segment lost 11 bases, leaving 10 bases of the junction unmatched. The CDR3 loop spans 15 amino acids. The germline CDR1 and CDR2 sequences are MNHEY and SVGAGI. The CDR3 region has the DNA TGTGCCCCAATCTACGCTAGCGGGAGCACCGGGGAGCTGTTTTTT. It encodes CAPIYASGSTGELFF.

The CDR3 coding sequence is TGCGCCAGCAGCGACGGAGGCGGGGACACAGATACGCAGTATTTT. It specifies CASSDGGGDTDTQYF. The chain is built from TRBV5-1 and TRBJ2-3; TRBD2 is a possible D gene (6 bases). The V gene's germline CDR1 is SGHRS and CDR2 YFSETQ. The CDR3 totals 15 residues. Trimming took 4 bases from V and 2 from J, leaving 14 bases between them.

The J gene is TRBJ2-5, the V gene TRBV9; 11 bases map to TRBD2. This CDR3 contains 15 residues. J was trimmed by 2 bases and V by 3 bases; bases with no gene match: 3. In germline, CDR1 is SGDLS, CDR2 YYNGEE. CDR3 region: CASSDRLAGQETQYF. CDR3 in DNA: TGTGCCAGCAGCGACCGACTAGCGGGACAAGAGACCCAGTACTTC.

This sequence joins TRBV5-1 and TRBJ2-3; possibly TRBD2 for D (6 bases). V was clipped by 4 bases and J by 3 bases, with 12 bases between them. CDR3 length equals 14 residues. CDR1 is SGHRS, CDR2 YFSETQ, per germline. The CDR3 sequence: CASSPGLMTDTQYF. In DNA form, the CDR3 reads TGCGCCAGCAGCCCGGGACTGATGACAGATACGCAGTATTTT.

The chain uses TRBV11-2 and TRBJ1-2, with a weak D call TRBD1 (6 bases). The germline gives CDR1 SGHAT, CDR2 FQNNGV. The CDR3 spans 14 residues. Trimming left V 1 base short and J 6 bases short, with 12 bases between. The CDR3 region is CASSLAQSGDGYTF. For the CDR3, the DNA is TGTGCCAGCAGCTTAGCCCAATCAGGGGATGGCTACACCTTC.

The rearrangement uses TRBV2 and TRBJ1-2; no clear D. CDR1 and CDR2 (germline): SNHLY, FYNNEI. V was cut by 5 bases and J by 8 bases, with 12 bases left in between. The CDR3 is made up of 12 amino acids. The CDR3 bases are TGTGCCAGCAGTACGTCCGGGTGGGGCTACACCTTC. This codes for CASSTSGWGYTF.

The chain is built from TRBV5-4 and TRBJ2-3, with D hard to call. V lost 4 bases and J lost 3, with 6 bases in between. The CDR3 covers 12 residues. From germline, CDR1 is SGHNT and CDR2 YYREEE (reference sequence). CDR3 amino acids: CASSVNTDTQYF. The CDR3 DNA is TGTGCCAGCAGCGTTAATACAGATACGCAGTATTTT.

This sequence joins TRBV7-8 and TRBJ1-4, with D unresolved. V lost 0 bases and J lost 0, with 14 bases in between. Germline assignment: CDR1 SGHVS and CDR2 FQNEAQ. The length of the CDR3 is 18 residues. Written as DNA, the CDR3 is TGTGCCAGCAGCTTAGCTGGAGTAATCGGATCAACTAATGAAAAACTGTTTTTT. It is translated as CASSLAGVIGSTNEKLFF. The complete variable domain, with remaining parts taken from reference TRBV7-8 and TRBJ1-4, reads GAGVSQSPRYKVAKRGQDVALRCDPISGHVSLFWYQQALGQGPEFLTYFQNEAQLDKSGLPSDRFFAERPEGSVSTLKIQRTQQEDSAVYLCASSLAGVIGSTNEKLFFGSGTQLSVL.

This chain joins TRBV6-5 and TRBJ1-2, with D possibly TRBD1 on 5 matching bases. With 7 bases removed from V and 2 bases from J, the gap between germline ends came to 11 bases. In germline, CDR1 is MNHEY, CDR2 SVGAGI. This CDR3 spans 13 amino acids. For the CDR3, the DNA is TGTGCCAGCAAAGGGGATCTAAACTATGGCTACACCTTC. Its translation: CASKGDLNYGYTF.

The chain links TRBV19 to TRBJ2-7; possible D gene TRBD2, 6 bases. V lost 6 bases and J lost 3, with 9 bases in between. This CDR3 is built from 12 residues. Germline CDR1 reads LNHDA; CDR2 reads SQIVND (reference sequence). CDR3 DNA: TGTGCCAGTAGAGGGGACTTCTACGAGCAGTACTTC. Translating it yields CASRGDFYEQYF.

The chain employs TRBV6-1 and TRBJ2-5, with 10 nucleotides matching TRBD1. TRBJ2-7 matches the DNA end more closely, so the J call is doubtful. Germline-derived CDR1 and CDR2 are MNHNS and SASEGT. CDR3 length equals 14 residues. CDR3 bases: TGTGCCAGCAGAATAGGGACAGGGGCGTACGAGCAGTACTTC. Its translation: CASRIGTGAYEQYF.

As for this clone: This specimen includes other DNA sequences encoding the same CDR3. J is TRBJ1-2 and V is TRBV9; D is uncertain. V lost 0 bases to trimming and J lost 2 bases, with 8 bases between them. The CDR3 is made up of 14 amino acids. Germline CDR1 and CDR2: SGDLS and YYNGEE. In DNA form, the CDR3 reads TGTGCCAGCAGCGTAGTTGGAGGCAACTATGGCTACACCTTC. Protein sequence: CASSVVGGNYGYTF.

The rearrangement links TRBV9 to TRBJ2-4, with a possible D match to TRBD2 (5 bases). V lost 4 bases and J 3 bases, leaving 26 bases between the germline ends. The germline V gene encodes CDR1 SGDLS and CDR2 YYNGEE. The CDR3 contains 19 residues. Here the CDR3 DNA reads TGTGCCAGCAGCCCTCCCGAAGGGAGCCCAAGTTACTTCAAAAACATTCAGTACTTC. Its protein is CASSPPEGSPSYFKNIQYF. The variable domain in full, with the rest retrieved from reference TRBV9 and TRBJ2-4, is DSGVTQTPKHLITATGQRVTLRCSPRSGDLSVYWYQQSLDQGLQFLIQYYNGEERAKGNILERFSAQQFPDLHSELNLSSLELGDSALYFCASSPPEGSPSYFKNIQYFGAGTRLSVL.

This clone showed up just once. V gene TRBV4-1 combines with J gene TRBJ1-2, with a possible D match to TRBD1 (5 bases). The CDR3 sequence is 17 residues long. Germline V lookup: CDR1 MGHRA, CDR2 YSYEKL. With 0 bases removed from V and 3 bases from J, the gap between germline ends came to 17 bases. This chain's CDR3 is CASSQDRFWGRDYGYTF. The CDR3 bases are TGCGCCAGCAGCCAAGATAGATTCTGGGGGAGGGACTATGGCTACACCTTC.

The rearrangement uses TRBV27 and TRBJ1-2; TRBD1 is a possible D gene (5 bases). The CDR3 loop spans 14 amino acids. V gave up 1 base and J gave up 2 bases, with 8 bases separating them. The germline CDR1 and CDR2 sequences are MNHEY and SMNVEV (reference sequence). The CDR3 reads CASSLWGDNYGYTF. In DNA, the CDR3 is TGTGCCAGCAGTTTATGGGGGGACAACTATGGCTACACCTTC.

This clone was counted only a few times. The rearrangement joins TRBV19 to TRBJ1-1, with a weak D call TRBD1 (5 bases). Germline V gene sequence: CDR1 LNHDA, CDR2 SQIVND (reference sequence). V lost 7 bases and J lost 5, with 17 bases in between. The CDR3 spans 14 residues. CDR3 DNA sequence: TGTGCCAGTACCGCTCAGGGAAGTTGGACTGAAGCTTTCTTT. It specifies CASTAQGSWTEAFF.

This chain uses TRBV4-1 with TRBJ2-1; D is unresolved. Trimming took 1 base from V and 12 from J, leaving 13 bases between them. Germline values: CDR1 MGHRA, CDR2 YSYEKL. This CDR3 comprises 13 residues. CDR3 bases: TGCGCCAGCAGCCAAGTTCGCGACACCGGGCAGTTCTTC. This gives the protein CASSQVRDTGQFF.

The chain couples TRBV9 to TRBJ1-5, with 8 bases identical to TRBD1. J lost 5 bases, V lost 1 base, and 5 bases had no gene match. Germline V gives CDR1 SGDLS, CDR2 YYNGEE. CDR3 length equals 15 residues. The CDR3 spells CASSVTGGGHQPQHF. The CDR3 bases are TGTGCCAGCAGCGTAACAGGGGGGGGGCATCAGCCCCAGCATTTT.

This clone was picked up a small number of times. The CDR3 bases are TGTGCCAGCAGCCCAAGGCGGGGGGGCGGTCGGGAGACCCAGTACTTC. It yields the protein CASSPRRGGGRETQYF. The chain couples TRBV5-6 to TRBJ2-5; TRBD2 matches at 9 bases. Germline V lookup: CDR1 SGHDT, CDR2 YYEEEE. The CDR3 is 16 amino acids. V dropped 4 bases and J dropped 5; count of bases not matched to a gene: 12.